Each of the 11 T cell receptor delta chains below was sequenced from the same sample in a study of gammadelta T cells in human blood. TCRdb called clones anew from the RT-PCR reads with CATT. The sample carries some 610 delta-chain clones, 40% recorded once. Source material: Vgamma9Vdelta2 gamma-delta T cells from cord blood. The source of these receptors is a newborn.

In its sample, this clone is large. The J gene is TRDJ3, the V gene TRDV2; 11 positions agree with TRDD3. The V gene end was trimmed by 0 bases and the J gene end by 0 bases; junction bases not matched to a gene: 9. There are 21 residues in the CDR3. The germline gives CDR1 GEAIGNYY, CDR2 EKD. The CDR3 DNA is TGTGCCTGTGACACCGGCTGGGGGATACAGGGATCCTCCTGGGACACCCGACAGATGTTTTTC. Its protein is CACDTGWGIQGSSWDTRQMFF.

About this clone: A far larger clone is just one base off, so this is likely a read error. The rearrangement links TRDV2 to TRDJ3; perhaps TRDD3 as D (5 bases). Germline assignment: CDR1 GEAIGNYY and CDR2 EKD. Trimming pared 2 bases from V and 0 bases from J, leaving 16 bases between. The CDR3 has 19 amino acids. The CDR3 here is CACDIVPGTSSWDTRQMFF. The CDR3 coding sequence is TGTGCCTGTGACATCGTACCGGGGACCAGCTCCTGGGACACCCGACAGATGTTTTTC.

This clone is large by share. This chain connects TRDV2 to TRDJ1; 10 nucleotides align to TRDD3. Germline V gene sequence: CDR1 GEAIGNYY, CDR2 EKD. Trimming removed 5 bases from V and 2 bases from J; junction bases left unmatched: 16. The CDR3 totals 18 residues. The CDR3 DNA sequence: TGTGCCTGTGTCCTACGCTGGGGGATAAGTGGAGGAACCGATAAACTCATCTTT. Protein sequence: CACVLRWGISGGTDKLIF.

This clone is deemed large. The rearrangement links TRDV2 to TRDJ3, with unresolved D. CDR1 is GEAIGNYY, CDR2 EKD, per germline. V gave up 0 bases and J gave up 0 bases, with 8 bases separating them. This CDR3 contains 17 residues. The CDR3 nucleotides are TGTGCCTGTGACACCGTACTGTTCTCCTGGGACACCCGACAGATGTTTTTC. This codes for CACDTVLFSWDTRQMFF.

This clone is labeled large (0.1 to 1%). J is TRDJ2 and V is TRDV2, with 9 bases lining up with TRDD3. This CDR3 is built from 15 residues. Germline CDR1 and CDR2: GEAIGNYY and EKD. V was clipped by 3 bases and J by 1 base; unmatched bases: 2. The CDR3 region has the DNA TGTGCCTGTGACGTACTGGGGGATTTGACAGCACAACTCTTCTTT. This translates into CACDVLGDLTAQLFF.

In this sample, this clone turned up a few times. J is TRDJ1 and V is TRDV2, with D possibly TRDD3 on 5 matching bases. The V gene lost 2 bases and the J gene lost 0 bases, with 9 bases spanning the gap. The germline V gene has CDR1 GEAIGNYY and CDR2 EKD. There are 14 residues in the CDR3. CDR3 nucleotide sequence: TGTGCCTGTGACAAGGGGGGGTACACCGATAAACTCATCTTT. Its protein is CACDKGGYTDKLIF.

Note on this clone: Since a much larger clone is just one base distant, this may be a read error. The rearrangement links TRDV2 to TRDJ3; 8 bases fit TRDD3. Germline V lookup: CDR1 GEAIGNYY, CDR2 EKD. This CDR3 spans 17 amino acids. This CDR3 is CACDTAGDRWDTRRMFF. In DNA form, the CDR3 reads TGTGCCTGTGACACCGCGGGGGATAGGTGGGACACCCGACGGATGTTTTTC.

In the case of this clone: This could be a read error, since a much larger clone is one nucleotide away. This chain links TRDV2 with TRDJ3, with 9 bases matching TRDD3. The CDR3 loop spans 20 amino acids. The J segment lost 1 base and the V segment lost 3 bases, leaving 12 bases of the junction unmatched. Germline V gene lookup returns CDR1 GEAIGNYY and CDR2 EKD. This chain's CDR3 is CACDPTGGPGASWDTRQMFF. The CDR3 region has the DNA TGTGCCTGTGACCCGACTGGGGGACCCGGGGCGTCCTGGGACACCCGACAGATGTTTTTC.

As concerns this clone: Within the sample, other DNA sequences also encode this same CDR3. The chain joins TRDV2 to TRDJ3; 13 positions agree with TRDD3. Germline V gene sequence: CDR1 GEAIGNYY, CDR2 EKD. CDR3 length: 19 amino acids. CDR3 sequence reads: CARDTYWGIRSWDTRQMFF. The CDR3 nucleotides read TGTGCACGTGACACATACTGGGGGATACGCTCCTGGGACACCCGACAGATGTTTTTC.

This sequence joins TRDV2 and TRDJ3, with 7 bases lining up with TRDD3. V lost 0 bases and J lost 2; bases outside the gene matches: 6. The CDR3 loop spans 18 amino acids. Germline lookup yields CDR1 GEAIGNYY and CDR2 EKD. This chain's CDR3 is CACDTAGGFAWDTRQMFF. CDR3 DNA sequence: TGTGCCTGTGACACCGCTGGGGGGTTTGCCTGGGACACCCGACAGATGTTTTTC.

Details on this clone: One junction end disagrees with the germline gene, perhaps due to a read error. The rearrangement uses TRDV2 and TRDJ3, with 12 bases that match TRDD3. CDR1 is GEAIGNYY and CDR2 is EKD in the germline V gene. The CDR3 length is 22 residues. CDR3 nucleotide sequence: TGTGCCTGTGACACCATGAGCTGGGGGATACGCAGGATCTCCTGGGACACCCGACGGATGTTTTTC. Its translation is CACDTMSWGIRRISWDTRRMFF.